This T cell receptor beta chain came from a study of cytotoxic CD8 clonotypes in ibrutinib-treated CLL. Across the whole study: Once patients had received a median approximately twelve months of treatment, range 6 to 36, response samples were obtained.

Trimming pared 9 bases from V and 7 bases from J, leaving 9 bases between. The germline CDR1 and CDR2 sequences are MNHNS and SASEGT. The CDR3 is made up of 10 amino acids. This table comes from immunoSEQ multiplex PCR, and its TCRdb copy is limited to in-frame clones, with some not included. The table lists about 330,000 clones, about 64% of them singletons. Whole-study results and caveats: The study found baseline clonality above age-matched healthy donors, tracking circulating CD8+ T-cell counts. Higher clonality was seen at ibrutinib response and a return toward baseline at progression.

About this clone: Its antigen is currently unknown.

The TCR originated in a human donor with chronic lymphocytic leukemia. The sequencing used PBMCs, collected after 36 months of ibrutinib treatment. V is TRBV6-1 and J is TRBJ1-2; no definite D call. CDR3 sequence reads: CASRKSGYTF. The CDR3 bases are TGTGCCAGTCGAAAGAGTGGCTACACCTTC.